Listed below are T cell receptor beta chains from one sample, sequenced in a study of T cell repertoires in cytomegalovirus infection. These receptors are not linked to any known antigen. One entry per CDR3 protein results from TCRdb running MiXCR on the reads. The repertoire includes around 300,000 distinct CDR3 sequences, approximately 22% of them detected once, and roughly a fifth sits in the top ten. The sequencing here drew on cultured PBMCs, taken from culture after CMV antigen stimulation. These receptors all stem from a human donor in good health (CMV status not recorded). Some clones in this sample may be carry-over from other donors' samples. Both conserved end residues are part of each CDR3. D genes are given only for firm matches. The size of a clone is reported for some rows only, either as once, few or many, or as a class for expanded clones.

J gene | V gene | clone size | D gene | CDR3 protein | CDR3 DNA
TRBJ2-3 | TRBV28 | . | TRBD2 | CASSSDLIRLAGHMGDTQYF | TGTGCCAGCAGTTCCGACCTAATCAGACTAGCGGGGCATATGGGAGATACGCAGTATTTT
TRBJ2-5 | TRBV4-3 | few | . | CASSQARLGGETQYF | TGCGCCAGCAGCCAGGCGAGGTTGGGTGGGGAGACCCAGTACTTC
TRBJ1-2 | TRBV7-2 | medium-sized | . | CASSFSRDDYGYTF | TGTGCCAGCAGCTTCAGCAGGGACGACTATGGCTACACCTTC
TRBJ1-1 | TRBV5-4 | . | . | CASSSTSGMNTEAFF | TGTGCCAGCAGCTCGACTAGTGGGATGAACACTGAAGCTTTCTTT
TRBJ2-5 | TRBV7-2 | many | TRBD2 | CASSPPSGGARGTQYF | TGTGCCAGCAGCCCACCGTCGGGAGGAGCTAGGGGGACCCAGTACTTC
TRBJ1-6 | TRBV12-5 | many | . | CASGRYGVDNSPLHF | TGTGCTAGTGGTCGATATGGGGTGGATAATTCACCCCTCCACTTT
TRBJ2-1 | TRBV6-1 | . | TRBD1 | CASSARGQGGEQFF | TGTGCCAGCAGTGCCAGGGGGCAAGGGGGTGAGCAGTTCTTC
TRBJ2-2 | TRBV12-3/TRBV12-4 | many | TRBD1 | CASSNRGRLTGELFF | TGTGCCAGCAGCAACAGGGGAAGGCTTACCGGGGAGCTGTTTTTT
TRBJ1-5 | TRBV10-2 | . | . | CAREQFQPQHF | TGCGCCCGAGAGCAATTTCAGCCCCAGCATTTT
TRBJ2-7 | TRBV12-3/TRBV12-4 | once | TRBD2 | CASRYSGSIYEQYF | TGTGCCAGCAGATATAGCGGGAGTATATACGAGCAGTACTTC
TRBJ2-1 | TRBV7-2 | many | . | CASSLNAADEQFF | TGTGCCAGCAGCTTAAACGCGGCCGATGAGCAGTTCTTC
TRBJ2-1 | TRBV15 | few | . | CATSSGTTAYNEQFF | TGTGCCACCAGCAGCGGGACCACCGCCTACAATGAGCAGTTCTTC
TRBJ1-1 | TRBV11-2 | . | . | CASSTLGEGNTEAFF | TGTGCCAGCAGCACCCTAGGGGAAGGGAACACTGAAGCTTTCTTT
TRBJ2-3 | TRBV5-4 | few | . | CASSLGPGLNTDTQYF | TGTGCCAGCAGCTTGGGGCCGGGACTGAACACAGATACGCAGTATTTT
TRBJ1-2 | TRBV20-1 | few | TRBD1 | CSAGTGGNYGYTF | TGCAGTGCAGGGACAGGTGGGAACTATGGCTACACCTTC
TRBJ1-5 | TRBV29-1 | . | . | CSVLAGSNQPQHF | TGCAGCGTTCTTGCGGGTAGCAATCAGCCCCAGCATTTT
TRBJ2-5 | TRBV11-2 | . | . | CASSFEGVFSETQYF | TGTGCCAGCAGCTTTGAAGGGGTTTTTTCAGAGACCCAGTACTTC
TRBJ2-1 | TRBV6-1 | . | TRBD2 | CASSQPASGSLRYEQFF | TGTGCCAGCAGTCAACCCGCTAGCGGGAGCCTACGATATGAGCAGTTCTTC
TRBJ1-3 | TRBV5-1 | . | . | CASSLEGSSGNTIYF | TGCGCCAGCAGCTTGGAAGGATCCTCTGGAAACACCATATATTTT
TRBJ2-3 | TRBV19 | few | TRBD2 | CASRPGLAGVSTDTQYF | TGTGCCAGTAGACCTGGACTAGCGGGCGTTAGCACAGATACGCAGTATTTT
TRBJ1-5 | TRBV6-6 | . | . | CASSETDSLRRHF | TGTGCCAGCAGTGAGACGGACAGTCTGAGAAGGCATTTT
TRBJ1-5 | TRBV6-2/TRBV6-3 | few | TRBD1 | CASRNGGGISQPQHF | TGTGCCAGCAGGAACGGAGGGGGCATTAGTCAGCCCCAGCATTTT
TRBJ1-1 | TRBV7-2 | many | . | CASSLWGAVNTEAFF | TGTGCCAGCAGCTTATGGGGGGCAGTGAACACTGAAGCTTTCTTT
TRBJ2-1 | TRBV2 | . | . | CASRQLANEQFF | TGTGCCAGCAGGCAACTAGCCAATGAGCAGTTCTTC
TRBJ2-7 | TRBV20-1 | few | TRBD1 | CSARGPGQFYEQYF | TGCAGTGCTAGGGGTCCGGGACAGTTCTACGAGCAGTACTTC
TRBJ2-7 | TRBV28 | . | . | CASLSGTYEQYF | TGTGCCAGCCTCTCTGGAACCTACGAGCAGTACTTC
TRBJ1-2 | TRBV7-9 | . | TRBD1 | CASRRTGGYGYTF | TGTGCCAGCAGACGGACAGGGGGCTATGGCTACACCTTC
TRBJ2-3 | TRBV15 | few | . | CATSSLGTDYQDTQYF | TGTGCCACCAGCAGCCTAGGGACGGATTATCAGGATACGCAGTATTTT
TRBJ2-1 | TRBV3-1 | . | . | CASSPFSFSSSYNEQFF | TGTGCCAGCAGCCCTTTTAGCTTCTCGAGCTCCTACAATGAGCAGTTCTTC
TRBJ1-2 | TRBV5-6 | few | . | CASSGINYGYTF | TGTGCCAGCAGCGGAATTAACTATGGCTACACCTTC
TRBJ2-1 | TRBV7-2 | . | TRBD2 | CASSLQAGGVDEQFF | TGTGCCAGCAGCCTCCAAGCGGGAGGAGTCGATGAGCAGTTCTTC
TRBJ2-3 | TRBV19 | . | TRBD1 | CASSTRQGGTDTQYF | TGTGCCAGTAGTACGCGACAGGGGGGGACAGATACGCAGTATTTT
TRBJ2-3 | TRBV6-1 | many | TRBD2 | CASIRGAGGATNTQYF | TGTGCCAGCATCCGGGGGGCGGGAGGGGCCACGAATACGCAGTATTTT
TRBJ2-1 | TRBV15 | few | TRBD1 | CATGQGYNEQFF | TGTGCCACGGGACAGGGATACAATGAGCAGTTCTTC
TRBJ2-3 | TRBV27 | few | TRBD1 | CASSIGQGANTDTQYF | TGTGCCAGCAGTATCGGACAGGGGGCTAACACAGATACGCAGTATTTT
TRBJ2-7 | TRBV4-3 | . | TRBD2 | CASGDGTSGYEQYF | TGCGCCAGCGGAGACGGGACTAGCGGCTACGAGCAGTACTTC
TRBJ2-3 | TRBV7-3 | . | TRBD2 | CASSPSGTSGSDTQYF | TGTGCCAGCAGCCCATCGGGGACTAGCGGCTCAGATACGCAGTATTTT
TRBJ1-2 | TRBV7-2 | many | . | CASSPGHHNYGYTF | TGTGCCAGCAGTCCGGGACATCATAACTATGGCTACACCTTC
TRBJ2-2 | TRBV27 | few | . | CASSFGREELFF | TGTGCCAGCAGTTTCGGCAGGGAGGAGCTGTTTTTT
TRBJ2-2 | TRBV28 | . | . | CASNGDTGELFF | TGTGCCAGCAATGGGGACACCGGGGAGCTGTTTTTT
TRBJ1-2 | TRBV30 | . | . | CACTGTPYGYTF | TGTGCCTGCACCGGGACACCTTATGGCTACACCTTC
TRBJ2-1 | TRBV28 | few | TRBD2 | CASRPTSDNEQFF | TGTGCCAGCAGGCCTACTAGCGACAATGAGCAGTTCTTC
TRBJ1-3 | TRBV12-3/TRBV12-4 | few | TRBD1 | CASSFRQGSGNTIYF | TGTGCCAGCAGTTTCAGACAGGGCTCTGGAAACACCATATATTTT
TRBJ2-2 | TRBV29-1 | . | . | CSVTRVATGELFF | TGCAGCGTTACGCGGGTGGCTACCGGGGAGCTGTTTTTT
TRBJ2-7 | TRBV27 | many | TRBD2 | CASSLSRAGSKQYF | TGTGCCAGCAGTTTATCGAGAGCGGGGAGCAAGCAGTACTTC
TRBJ2-1 | TRBV4-1 | . | . | CASSQVQYNEQFF | TGCGCCAGCAGCCAAGTCCAATACAATGAGCAGTTCTTC
TRBJ2-7 | TRBV3-1 | . | . | CASSQEDQQYF | TGTGCCAGCAGCCAAGAGGACCAGCAGTACTTC
TRBJ2-1 | TRBV18 | few | . | CASSPSRREVEQFF | TGTGCCAGCTCACCATCCCGCAGGGAGGTTGAGCAGTTCTTC
TRBJ2-7 | TRBV18 | few | . | CASSPPSSSYEQYF | TGTGCCAGCTCACCACCTAGCAGCTCCTACGAGCAGTACTTC
TRBJ1-2 | TRBV4-3 | few | . | CASSQEWGWGNYGYTF | TGCGCCAGCAGCCAAGAATGGGGGTGGGGAAACTATGGCTACACCTTC
TRBJ2-5 | TRBV7-2 | many | TRBD2 | CASSFAGASGRTQYF | TGTGCCAGCAGCTTTGCAGGGGCTAGCGGGAGAACCCAGTACTTC
TRBJ2-2 | TRBV10-3 | . | . | CAIPRNTGELFF | TGTGCCATCCCCAGGAACACCGGGGAGCTGTTTTTT
TRBJ1-6 | TRBV6-5 | . | TRBD1 | CASSRQGVDSPLHF | TGTGCCAGCAGTCGACAGGGAGTAGATTCACCCCTCCACTTT
TRBJ1-1 | TRBV7-6 | few | . | CASSLLLVTEAFF | TGTGCCAGCAGCTTACTACTTGTCACTGAAGCTTTCTTT